Described below is a single T cell receptor beta chain sequence and its context. Its antigen is not known. 13 Jbeta primers and 60 Vbeta primers were used for the PCR. The table came from immunoSEQ multiplex PCR; TCRdb's copy has only in-frame clones and leaves some out. The table has some 160,000 clones, about 80% seen once. This sample stems from a study of cytomegalovirus exposure and HLA in healthy donors. Overall study findings and caveats: Clonal expansion was found to be greater in HLA-associated TCR beta chains than in equally common others in a later analysis. Cytomegalovirus status was reportedly diagnosed by the classifier with high specificity and sensitivity.

V was pared by 0 bases and J by 0 bases, with 7 bases between. Germline CDR1 and CDR2: LGHNA and YNFKEQ. This CDR3 spans 15 amino acids. Sequencing input: PBMCs. The chain links TRBV4-2 to TRBJ2-3; a weak D match, TRBD2 (5 bases). The sequence was collected from a woman aged 30 to 39 in good health and CMV-seronegative. CDR3 nucleotide sequence: TGTGCCAGCAGCCAAGAGGGAGCTAGCACAGATACGCAGTATTTT. This sequence encodes CASSQEGASTDTQYF.